The next 9 T cell receptor beta chains were all read from a single sample in a study of beta chain features in type 1 diabetes. The whole isolated RNA underwent reverse transcription, so sequencing captured expressed TCRB transcripts. The repertoire was sequenced with immunoSEQ multiplex PCR; TCRdb's copy has only in-frame clones and lacks some. The profile covers about 620,000 clones, with 15% to 18% appearing a single time and more than 0.08% taken by the ten largest. The sample comprised naive CD4+ T cells from blood. The origin of the receptors is a man aged 18 to 29 in good health.

This clone was counted between two and nine times. The chain has TRBV5-1 and TRBJ1-2, with D tentatively TRBD1 (5 bases). The CDR3 has 14 amino acids. Per the germline V gene, CDR1 is SGHRS and CDR2 is YFSETQ. The V and J ends lost 2 bases and 6 bases respectively, with 14 bases between them. The CDR3 sequence: CASSFGDRLDGYTF. The CDR3, as DNA: TGCGCCAGCAGCTTTGGAGACAGACTCGATGGCTACACCTTC.

This clone was found a few times. V usage is TRBV13 and J usage is TRBJ2-7, with 8 bases aligning to TRBD1. CDR3 length: 15 amino acids. V trimming: 5 bases; J trimming: 6 bases; junction bases outside the gene matches: 12. The germline V gene encodes CDR1 PRHDT and CDR2 FYEKMQ (reference sequence). In nucleotides, the CDR3 is TGTGCCAGCAGCCGTCCGACAGGGGTAGGAGGCGAGCAGTACTTC. Its translation is CASSRPTGVGGEQYF.

This clone was recorded a few times. V usage is TRBV11-2 and J usage is TRBJ1-1; unclear D gene. The CDR3 sequence is 13 residues long. CDR1 is SGHAT, CDR2 FQNNGV, per germline. The V and J ends lost 1 base and 11 bases respectively, with 14 bases between them. In DNA form, the CDR3 reads TGTGCCAGCAGCTTAGTTCGGGAAGGGTCGGCTTTCTTT. This codes for CASSLVREGSAFF.

The gene calls are TRBV11-2 and TRBJ2-5; no reliable D call. V dropped 5 bases and J dropped 5 bases, with 9 bases sitting between them. Germline CDR1 is SGHAT and CDR2 is FQNNGV. CDR3 length: 12 residues. The CDR3 coding sequence is TGTGCCAGCAGCCAAGCTAGGGAGACCCAGTACTTC. Amino acids: CASSQARETQYF.

This clone was detected a few times. The rearrangement uses TRBV15 and TRBJ1-1; D gene uncertain. Germline V CDR1 and CDR2: LNHNV, YYDKDF (reference sequence). This CDR3 is 16 amino acids long. The V end lost 4 bases, the J end lost 0 bases, and 15 bases lay between the germline ends. DNA of the CDR3: TGTGCCACCAGCACCATGAGACGGAGATTGAACACTGAAGCTTTCTTT. It yields the protein CATSTMRRRLNTEAFF.

This clone was seen only a few times. The chain couples TRBV7-2 to TRBJ1-3; TRBD1 agrees at 8 bases. CDR1 and CDR2 (germline): SGHTA, FQGNSA. V shed 3 bases, J shed 3 bases, and the junction held 4 bases outside the gene matches. This CDR3 has 15 residues. The CDR3 DNA sequence: TGTGCCAGCAGCTTCCCCAGGGGGCTTGGAAACACCATATATTTT. This encodes CASSFPRGLGNTIYF.

This clone appeared a few times. This rearrangement joins TRBV28 to TRBJ2-7, with 9 bases aligning to TRBD1. In germline, CDR1 is MDHEN, CDR2 SYDVKM. CDR3 size: 14 residues. The V segment lost 5 bases and the J segment 4 bases; nucleotides outside the gene matches: 6. CDR3 nucleotides: TGTGCCAGCAGTCTGTTAGGGACAGGGTACGAGCAGTACTTC. Protein product: CASSLLGTGYEQYF.

Worth noting for this clone: A much larger clone lies one base from this, so it may be a read error. The chain combines TRBV25-1 with TRBJ2-6; TRBD2 aligns across 7 bases. V dropped 3 bases and J dropped 0; count of bases not matched to a gene: 2. Germline values: CDR1 MGHDK, CDR2 SYGVNS. This CDR3 contains 16 residues. The CDR3 bases are TGTGCCAGCAGTGACCCGGGGGGCTCTGGGGCCAACGTCCTGACTTTC. Translated: CASSDPGGSGANVLTF.

This clone was found a few times. The rearrangement uses TRBV7-3 and TRBJ1-1; no definite D call. The ends were cut back, 6 bases at V and 2 bases at J, with 10 bases in the middle. CDR3 length: 13 amino acids. Germline V gene sequence: CDR1 SGHTA, CDR2 FQGTGA. DNA for the CDR3: TGTGCCAGCAGTACCACCGTTAACACTGAAGCTTTCTTT. It is translated as CASSTTVNTEAFF. The whole variable domain, filled in from reference TRBV7-3 and TRBJ1-1, reads GAGVSQTPSNKVTEKGKYVELRCDPISGHTALYWYRQSLGQGPEFLIYFQGTGAADDSGLPNDRFFAVRPEGSVSTLKIQRTERGDSAVYLCASSTTVNTEAFFGQGTRLTVV.